This T cell receptor beta chain emerged from a study of control samples from healthy donors and cancer patients. The protocol was immunoSEQ multiplex PCR, while the TCRdb copy is restricted to in-frame clones and leaves out a portion. This sample carries about 110,000 clones, 83% of them seen once, and the ten largest clones take under 15%. There are 15 residues in the CDR3. V was cut by 0 bases and J by 5 bases, with 11 bases left in between. Germline V CDR1 and CDR2: LGHNA, YSLEER. Source material: blood. This clonotype originated in a woman aged 45-59 years in good health. The chain couples TRBV4-3 to TRBJ2-1; D unclear. CDR3 sequence: CASSQDATLHNEQFF. As DNA, the CDR3 is TGCGCCAGCAGCCAAGATGCGACACTTCACAATGAGCAGTTCTTC.